Presented here are 3 T cell receptor beta chains from one specimen sequenced in a study of CD8+ T cells in alopecia areata. cDNA prepared by RNA extraction and subsequent reverse transcription served as the template for sequencing. The method was immunoSEQ multiplex PCR; TCRdb's version includes in-frame clones alone and lacks a portion of them. The sample lists roughly 200,000 clones, more than 30% seen once, with roughly 0.45% in the top ten. Stated treatment: oral pan-JAK inhibitor, 5-10 mg twice daily. Sequencing used CD4+ T cells sorted from blood, obtained between weeks 30 and 35, from a patient treated with tofacitinib. The receptors were sampled from a human donor with alopecia areata.

The chain recombines TRBV2 with TRBJ1-6, with no clear D. Trimming left V 6 bases short and J 8 bases short, with 11 bases between. Germline lookup yields CDR1 SNHLY and CDR2 FYNNEI. The CDR3 extends over 13 amino acids. As DNA, the CDR3 is TGTGCCAGCAGGCGTCCTACCGATTCACCCCTCCACTTT. Translating it yields CASRRPTDSPLHF.

The V and J genes are TRBV15 and TRBJ2-7; D remains ambiguous. Germline V gene sequence: CDR1 LNHNV, CDR2 YYDKDF (reference sequence). V lost 0 bases and J 0 bases, leaving 3 bases between the germline ends. CDR3 size: 13 residues. CDR3 in DNA: TGTGCCACCAGCAGAGAGGTCTCCTACGAGCAGTACTTC. Translated: CATSREVSYEQYF.

This clone appeared a few times. The gene calls are TRBV29-1 and TRBJ2-6; TRBD1 agrees at 8 bases. CDR1 and CDR2 from the germline V gene are SQVTM and ANQGSEA. The CDR3 contains 16 residues. V was pared by 3 bases and J by 4 bases, with 8 bases of the junction left unmatched. For the CDR3, the DNA is TGCAGCGTTGATGGGTTGGGACAGGCGGGGGCCAACGTCCTGACTTTC. It yields the protein CSVDGLGQAGANVLTF.